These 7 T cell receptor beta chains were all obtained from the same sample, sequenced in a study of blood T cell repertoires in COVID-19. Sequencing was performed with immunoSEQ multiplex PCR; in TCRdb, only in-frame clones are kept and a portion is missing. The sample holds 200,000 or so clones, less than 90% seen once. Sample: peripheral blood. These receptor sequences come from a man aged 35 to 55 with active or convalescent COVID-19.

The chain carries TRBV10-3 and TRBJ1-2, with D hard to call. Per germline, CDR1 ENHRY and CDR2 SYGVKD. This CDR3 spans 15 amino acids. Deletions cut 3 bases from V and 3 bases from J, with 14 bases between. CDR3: CAISDLSSRDYGYTF. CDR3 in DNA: TGTGCCATCAGTGATCTATCCTCTAGAGACTATGGCTACACCTTC.

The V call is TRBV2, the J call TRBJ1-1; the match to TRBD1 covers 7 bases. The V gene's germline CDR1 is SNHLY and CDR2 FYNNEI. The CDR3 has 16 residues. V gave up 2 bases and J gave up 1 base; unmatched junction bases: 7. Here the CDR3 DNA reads TGTGCCAGCAGTGAAACGCCCGGGGACAGGAACACTGAAGCTTTCTTT. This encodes CASSETPGDRNTEAFF. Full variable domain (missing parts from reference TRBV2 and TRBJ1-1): EPEVTQTPSHQVTQMGQEVILRCVPISNHLYFYWYRQILGQKVEFLVSFYNNEISEKSEIFDDQFSVERPDGSNFTLKIRSTKLEDSAMYFCASSETPGDRNTEAFFGQGTRLTVV.

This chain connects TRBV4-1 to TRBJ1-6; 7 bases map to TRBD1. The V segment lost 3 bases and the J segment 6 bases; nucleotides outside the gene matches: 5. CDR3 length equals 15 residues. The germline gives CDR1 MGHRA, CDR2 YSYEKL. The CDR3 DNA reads TGCGCCAGCAGCCAGTCTGGGACAGCTAATTCACCCCTCCACTTT. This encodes CASSQSGTANSPLHF.

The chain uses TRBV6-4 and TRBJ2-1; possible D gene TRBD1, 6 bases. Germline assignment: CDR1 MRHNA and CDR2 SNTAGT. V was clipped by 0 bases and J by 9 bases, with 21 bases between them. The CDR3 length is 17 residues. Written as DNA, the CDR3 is TGTGCCAGCAGTGACTCAAAATTCTTGGCAGGGGTAGGTGAGCAGTTCTTC. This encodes CASSDSKFLAGVGEQFF.

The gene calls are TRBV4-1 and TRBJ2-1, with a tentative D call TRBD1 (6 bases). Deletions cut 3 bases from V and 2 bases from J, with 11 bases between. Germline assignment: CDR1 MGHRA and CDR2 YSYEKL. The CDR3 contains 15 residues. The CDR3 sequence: CASSQAGDPYNEQFF. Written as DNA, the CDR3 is TGCGCCAGCAGCCAGGCAGGGGACCCCTACAATGAGCAGTTCTTC.

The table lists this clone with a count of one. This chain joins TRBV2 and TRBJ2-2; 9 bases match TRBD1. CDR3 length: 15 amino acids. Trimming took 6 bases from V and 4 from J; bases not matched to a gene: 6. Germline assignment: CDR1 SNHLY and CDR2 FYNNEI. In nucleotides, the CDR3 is TGTGCCAGCAGAGGGGGACAGGGTCGCACCGGGGAGCTGTTTTTT. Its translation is CASRGGQGRTGELFF.

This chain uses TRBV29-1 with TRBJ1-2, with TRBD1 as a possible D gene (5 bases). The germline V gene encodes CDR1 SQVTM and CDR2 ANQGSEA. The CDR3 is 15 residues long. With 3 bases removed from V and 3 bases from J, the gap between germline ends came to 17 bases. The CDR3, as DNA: TGCAGCGTTGAGGGGCAGGGCATCTTTCACTATGGCTACACCTTC. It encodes CSVEGQGIFHYGYTF.